These 14 T cell receptor beta chains were sequenced from one sample in a study of shared clonotypes between healthy human individuals. The data were produced by immunoSEQ multiplex PCR, yet TCRdb's version contains in-frame clones alone and is incomplete. The sample lists hundreds of thousands of clones; approximately 96% were seen once. It was CD45RO-negative cells, positively selected for CCR7, that made up naive CD8 cells, with terminally differentiated effector memory CD45RA+ cells excluded. The specimen sequenced was naive CD8+ T cells sorted from blood. These receptor sequences come from a woman in her twenties or thirties in good health.

The J gene is TRBJ2-5, the V gene TRBV2; D gene ambiguous. V lost 2 bases and J lost 5, with 9 bases in between. Germline V gene sequence: CDR1 SNHLY, CDR2 FYNNEI. The CDR3 covers 13 residues. The CDR3 bases are TGTGCCAGCAGTGAATTTGTTTACGAGACCCAGTACTTC. Protein product: CASSEFVYETQYF.

The V and J genes are TRBV7-6 and TRBJ2-7, with a tentative D call TRBD2 (5 bases). Per the germline V gene, CDR1 is SGHVS and CDR2 is FNYEAQ. With 4 bases removed from V and 2 bases from J, the gap between germline ends came to 15 bases. This CDR3 is built from 15 residues. CDR3 bases: TGTGCCAGCAGCTCCCGCTTCGGAGGCGCCTACGAGCAGTACTTC. Protein sequence: CASSSRFGGAYEQYF.

The chain combines TRBV13 with TRBJ2-1, with D possibly being TRBD2 (6 bases). The CDR3 covers 14 residues. Germline CDR1 reads PRHDT; CDR2 reads FYEKMQ (reference sequence). The V end was cut by 0 bases, the J end by 8 bases, with 11 bases between. Here the CDR3 reads CASSLGLGGDEQFF. CDR3 coding DNA: TGTGCCAGCAGCTTAGGATTGGGGGGTGATGAGCAGTTCTTC. The whole variable domain, filled in from reference TRBV13 and TRBJ2-1, reads AAGVIQSPRHLIKEKRETATLKCYPIPRHDTVYWYQQGPGQDPQFLISFYEKMQSDKGSIPDRFSAQQFSDYHSELNMSSLELGDSALYFCASSLGLGGDEQFFGPGTRLTVL.

V is TRBV5-1 and J is TRBJ2-1; D gene unclear. Germline CDR1 SGHRS, CDR2 YFSETQ. Trimming took off 2 bases at V and 4 bases at J, with 7 bases between the two ends. The CDR3 covers 13 residues. In DNA form, the CDR3 reads TGCGCCAGCAGCTTTGGTCAGTACAATGAGCAGTTCTTC. Protein sequence: CASSFGQYNEQFF. The full variable domain, in which reference TRBV5-1 and TRBJ2-1 provide the parts outside the CDR3, is KAGVTQTPRYLIKTRGQQVTLSCSPISGHRSVSWYQQTPGQGLQFLFEYFSETQRNKGNFPGRFSGRQFSNSRSEMNVSTLELGDSALYLCASSFGQYNEQFFGPGTRLTVL.

This clone has just one count. The rearrangement links TRBV5-1 to TRBJ2-7; 7 nucleotides match TRBD1. Germline CDR1 and CDR2: SGHRS and YFSETQ. Unmatched junction bases numbered 3, after V lost 0 bases and J lost 6 bases. The CDR3 extends over 13 amino acids. The CDR3 spells CASSLGTGAEQYF. The CDR3 nucleotides are TGCGCCAGCAGCTTGGGAACAGGGGCCGAGCAGTACTTC.

Note on this clone: In the same sample, other DNA sequences code for this CDR3. The chain recombines TRBV9 with TRBJ1-1, with D possibly TRBD1 on 6 matching bases. V was shortened by 3 bases and J by 5 bases, with 11 bases between the two germline ends. In germline, CDR1 is SGDLS, CDR2 YYNGEE. The CDR3 extends over 13 amino acids. The CDR3 loop reads CASSAGGGTEAFF. The CDR3 region has the DNA TGTGCCAGCAGCGCTGGAGGGGGGACTGAAGCTTTCTTT. Complete variable domain (other parts from reference TRBV9 and TRBJ1-1): DSGVTQTPKHLITATGQRVTLRCSPRSGDLSVYWYQQSLDQGLQFLIQYYNGEERAKGNILERFSAQQFPDLHSELNLSSLELGDSALYFCASSAGGGTEAFFGQGTRLTVV.

Concerning this clone itself: Other DNA variants within this sample encode the same CDR3. The DNA for the CDR3 is TGTGCCAGCAGCTCCGGCTACGAGCAGTACTTC. Its translation is CASSSGYEQYF. The chain couples TRBV11-2 to TRBJ2-7; no clear D. The CDR3 has 11 amino acids. V was shortened by 4 bases and J by 3 bases, with 4 bases between the two germline ends. CDR1 and CDR2 (germline): SGHAT, FQNNGV.

This clone was counted once. The genes are TRBV27 and TRBJ2-5; possibly TRBD2 for D (5 bases). The closer fit of TRBJ2-7 to the DNA end suggests the J call may be wrong. The length of the CDR3 is 12 residues. Looked up from germline, CDR1 is MNHEY and CDR2 is SMNVEV (reference sequence). CDR3 nucleotide sequence: TGTGCCAGCAGTTTAGAGGGCTACGAGCAGTACTTC. It translates to CASSLEGYEQYF.

This chain links TRBV9 with TRBJ2-5; 9 bases are a match to TRBD2. The V gene's germline CDR1 is SGDLS and CDR2 YYNGEE. The V gene end was trimmed by 4 bases and the J gene end by 5 bases; junction bases not matched to a gene: 3. CDR3 size: 13 residues. The CDR3 DNA sequence: TGTGCCAGCAGCTTAAGCGGGAGGGAGACCCAGTACTTC. This gives the protein CASSLSGRETQYF.

The chain carries TRBV27 and TRBJ2-1; 7 nucleotides align to TRBD2. Unmatched junction bases numbered 4, after V lost 2 bases and J lost 9 bases. The CDR3 runs 13 residues. Germline V gives CDR1 MNHEY, CDR2 SMNVEV (reference sequence). CDR3 sequence: CASSLTSALEQFF. The DNA for the CDR3 is TGTGCCAGCAGTTTAACTAGCGCCCTTGAGCAGTTCTTC.

The chain links TRBV6-5 to TRBJ2-7; 7 bases match TRBD2. CDR1 is MNHEY, CDR2 SVGAGI, per germline. This CDR3 has 12 amino acids. J was trimmed by 4 bases and V by 11 bases; bases with no gene match: 8. CDR3 residues: CAVGASGYEQYF. The CDR3 DNA sequence: TGTGCCGTCGGTGCTAGCGGATACGAGCAGTACTTC.

The chain is built from TRBV2 and TRBJ2-3; D gene ambiguous. The CDR3 has 16 amino acids. CDR1 and CDR2 from the germline V gene are SNHLY and FYNNEI. Between the trimmed V and J ends, which lost 3 bases and 4 bases, there was a span of 17 bases. CDR3 sequence reads: CASSDSGRRSADTQYF. In nucleotides, the CDR3 is TGTGCCAGCAGTGACTCAGGCCGGAGATCTGCAGATACGCAGTATTTT.

The V gene is TRBV27, the J gene TRBJ2-7; D possibly matches TRBD1 or TRBD2 (5 bases each). The ends were cut back, 3 bases at V and 2 bases at J, with 17 bases in the middle. This CDR3 contains 16 residues. Germline V lookup: CDR1 MNHEY, CDR2 SMNVEV (reference sequence). DNA for the CDR3: TGTGCCAGCAGTTTTTCTGCCGGGACGGAAACCTACGAGCAGTACTTC. Amino acids: CASSFSAGTETYEQYF.

There are a few counts of this clone. This rearrangement joins TRBV7-8 to TRBJ2-1, with 10 bases lining up with TRBD2. The germline V gene has CDR1 SGHVS and CDR2 FQNEAQ. V gave up 3 bases and J gave up 4 bases; unmatched junction bases: 12. CDR3 size: 18 residues. The CDR3: CASSFTLHSGRLYNEQFF. The CDR3, as DNA: TGTGCCAGCAGCTTTACATTACATAGCGGGAGGTTATACAATGAGCAGTTCTTC.